This is a list of T cell receptor beta chains from one sample in a study of blood T cell repertoires in COVID-19. TCRdb's table, derived via immunoSEQ multiplex PCR, lists solely in-frame clones and lacks some. The profile covers 200,000 to 300,000 clones, with 84% appearing a single time and more than 1.5% taken by the ten largest. The source material was peripheral blood. These receptors all come from a woman aged 40 to 50 who had recovered from COVID-19. CDR3s include the opening cysteine and the closing phenylalanine or tryptophan.

V	CDR3
TRBV19	CASSIELQRNTEAFF
TRBV5-4	CASSRDRGNSPLHF
TRBV12-5	CASGLPPPPDSALRFTLHF
TRBV27	CASSTYRAQYPNQPQHF
TRBV7-2	CASSPQSSYEQYF
TRBV6-1	CASSEGPPRVGYEQYF
TRBV6-5	CASNRDRTTGELFF
TRBV5-1	CASSLAAQGSQQYF
TRBV3-1/TRBV3-2	CASSHGAGLIDTQYF
TRBV18	CASSPQVPGQGANSGNTIYF
TRBV15	CATSARAGVTGELFF
TRBV15	CATSSGTASGANVLTF
TRBV6-5	CASSRAFEGSYEQYF
TRBV2	CASSERTVGQPQHF
TRBV11-2	CASSLGRNNEQFF
TRBV7-3	CASSLTQYNEQFF
TRBV6-1	CASSEARVRGNTIYF
TRBV4-2	CASSLEEGNQPQHF
TRBV2	CASSERTGKNIQYF
TRBV5-1	CASSLGTGPARSYEQYF
TRBV5-1	CASSPGQGYNEQFF
TRBV9	CASSARDRGWDEQFF
TRBV28	CASSTLALTAGNTIYF
TRBV5-6	CASSDGTYNQPQHF
TRBV5-6	CASSSGLRGTANSPLHF
TRBV28	CASSAPTGGYPVPQHF
TRBV19	CASSMGDTEDELFF
TRBV5-8	CASSLGTRDQETQYF
TRBV27	CASSLLGTGSYSPLHF
TRBV7-9	CASSFPGRVTGELFF
TRBV7-9	CASSPPQGSSGNTIYF
TRBV19	CASSTKSRSGGANEQFF
TRBV5-6	CVTTVGFFYGYTF
TRBV4-2	CASSRSTGTGGSEQYF
TRBV5-6	CASSLDIRETQYF
TRBV27	CASSMRTRSGPGELFF
TRBV5-1	CASSLEGGNTEAFF
TRBV4-1	CASSQDQSATGALETQYF
TRBV5-1	CASSPGGVDYGYTF
TRBV5-6	CASSLMGQGAYEQYF
TRBV5-5	CASSRGGVDGYTF
TRBV29-1	CSVDWSETHNEQFF